This T cell receptor beta chain was captured by sequencing in a study of T cell responses to AZD1222 COVID-19 vaccine. The overall study: Pooling was applied to second doses at about 4 or about 12 weeks.

TCRdb's copy holds only in-frame clones and misses some; the assay was immunoSEQ multiplex PCR. The sample lists more than 250,000 clones; about 92% were seen once. Germline-derived CDR1 and CDR2 are LGHDT and YNNKEL (reference sequence). This CDR3 is built from 12 residues. Trimming took 2 bases from V and 9 from J, leaving 11 bases between them. V and J are TRBV3-1 (or the pseudogene TRBV3-2) and TRBJ2-7; D might be TRBD2 (5 bases). Sequencing used peripheral blood, obtained on day 0 of AZD1222 vaccination. This receptor was taken from an adult in good health. The chain's CDR3 is CASSQSRGGQYF. DNA for the CDR3: TGTGCCAGCAGCCAAAGCAGAGGAGGGCAGTACTTC.